A single sample is the source of the 5 T cell receptor beta chains below, sequenced in a study of shared clonotypes between healthy human individuals. Measured with immunoSEQ multiplex PCR; TCRdb has only the in-frame clones, and not every one. The table records about 470,000 clones, about four fifths of them present only once. The specimen was PBMCs. Receptors originate from a woman aged 40 to 50 in good health. Some clones in this sample may be carry-over from other donors' samples.

This clone was observed a single time. The chain is built from TRBV28 and TRBJ2-1; TRBD2 might be the D (5 bases). The CDR3 runs to 13 residues. From germline, CDR1 is MDHEN and CDR2 SYDVKM. V was clipped by 6 bases and J by 10 bases, with 16 bases between them. In DNA form, the CDR3 reads TGTGCCAGCAGCAAAGTGAAGCGGCGGGAGCAGTTCTTC. Amino acids: CASSKVKRREQFF.

A few counts support this clone. The chain has TRBV19 and TRBJ2-1; D perhaps matches TRBD1 (6 bases). V lost 3 bases and J lost 2, with 14 bases in between. The CDR3 is 16 residues long. Germline loops: CDR1 LNHDA, CDR2 SQIVND (reference sequence). The DNA of the CDR3 is TGTGCCAGTAGTATCCTTTGGTCAGGGGCCTACAATGAGCAGTTCTTC. This codes for CASSILWSGAYNEQFF.

The rearrangement links TRBV7-2 to TRBJ2-1, with D possibly matching TRBD2 (6 bases). V lost 4 bases and J lost 6, with 13 bases in between. In germline, CDR1 is SGHTA, CDR2 FQGNSA. CDR3 length: 14 amino acids. The CDR3 DNA reads TGTGCCAGCAGCTCACGACTAGGACCCAATGAGCAGTTCTTC. Protein product: CASSSRLGPNEQFF.

This clone showed up just once. DNA of the CDR3: TGTGCCAGCAGCGGGGCCTGGGACGACCAGCAGTTCTTC. It yields the protein CASSGAWDDQQFF. This chain links TRBV9 with TRBJ2-1, with D perhaps assigned TRBD1 or TRBD2 (5 bases each). Germline lookup yields CDR1 SGDLS and CDR2 YYNGEE. This CDR3 region has 13 residues. Trimming pared 3 bases from V and 11 bases from J, leaving 15 bases between.

This sequence joins TRBV6-1 and TRBJ2-3; D is uncertain. V was pared by 4 bases and J by 4 bases, with 6 bases between. This CDR3 is built from 12 residues. CDR1 MNHNS and CDR2 SASEGT come from the germline V gene. The chain's CDR3 is CASSGLPDTQYF. The DNA for the CDR3 is TGTGCCAGCAGTGGACTTCCAGATACGCAGTATTTT.